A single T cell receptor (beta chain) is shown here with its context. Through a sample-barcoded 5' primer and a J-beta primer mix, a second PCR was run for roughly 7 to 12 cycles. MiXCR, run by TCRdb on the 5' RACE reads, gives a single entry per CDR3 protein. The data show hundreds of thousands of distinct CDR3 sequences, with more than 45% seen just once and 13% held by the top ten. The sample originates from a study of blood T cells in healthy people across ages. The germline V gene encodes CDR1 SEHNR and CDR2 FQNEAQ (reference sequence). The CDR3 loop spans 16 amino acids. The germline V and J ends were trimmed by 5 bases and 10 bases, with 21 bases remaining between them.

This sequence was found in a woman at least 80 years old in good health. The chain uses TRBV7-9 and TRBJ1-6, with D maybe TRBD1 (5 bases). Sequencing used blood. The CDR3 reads CASSDASRGSGSPLHF. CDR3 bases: TGTGCCAGCAGCGATGCCTCTCGGGGGTCTGGATCACCCCTCCACTTT.